This TCR beta chain emerged from a study of cytotoxic CD8 clonotypes in ibrutinib-treated CLL. The sample holds a few counts of this clone. TCRdb keeps only in-frame clones here, not all; method: immunoSEQ multiplex PCR. The data contain roughly 250,000 clones, 60% to 75% of them singletons. V lost 1 base and J 0 bases, leaving 10 bases between the germline ends. CDR3 length: 15 amino acids. Germline values: CDR1 SGHVS, CDR2 FNYEAQ. This clonotype was sampled from a human donor with chronic lymphocytic leukemia. V and J are TRBV7-6 and TRBJ2-7, with D perhaps TRBD2 (5 bases). The sample here was PBMCs, taken after 24 months of ibrutinib treatment. The CDR3 loop reads CASSLGSGSSYEQYF. The DNA of the CDR3 is TGTGCCAGCAGCTTAGGATCGGGGAGCTCCTACGAGCAGTACTTC. Complete variable domain (other parts from reference TRBV7-6 and TRBJ2-7): GAGVSQSPRYKVTKRGQDVALRCDPISGHVSLYWYRQALGQGPEFLTYFNYEAQQDKSGLPNDRFSAERPEGSISTLTIQRTEQRDSAMYRCASSLGSGSSYEQYFGPGTRLTVT.